The present TCR beta chain was sequenced within a study of T cells after yellow fever vaccination. General study findings and limits: Clones that expanded after primary vaccination mostly reappeared after the booster (roughly 96% CD4, roughly 87% CD8). Abundant clonotypes from the bulk population could have been carried over as contaminants into FACS-sorted repertoires. By day 5 rather than day 15, the secondary response had peaked, though it was weaker.

Template-switching 5'RACE yielded the TCR cDNA; a universal primer site and UMIs were added in the process. MiXCR, applied by TCRdb to the 5' RACE reads, yields one record per CDR3 protein. The sample includes some 400,000 distinct CDR3 sequences, around 20% of them seen just once. Details on this clonotype: What it binds is unknown.

The sequence was obtained from a man aged 18-30 years who received the YFV17D yellow fever vaccine. The source material was PBMCs, sampled before the yellow fever booster vaccination.

CDR3 sequence: CASSPPRGWSEAFF. CDR3 bases: TGTGCCAGCAGCCCCCCCCGGGGGTGGTCTGAAGCTTTCTTT. The chain employs TRBV7-9 and TRBJ1-1; possibly TRBD1 for D (5 bases). This CDR3 is built from 14 residues. The V gene's germline CDR1 is SEHNR and CDR2 FQNEAQ (reference sequence). The V end lost 5 bases, the J end lost 6 bases, and 16 bases lay between the germline ends. Variable domain in full (rest from reference TRBV7-9 and TRBJ1-1): DTGVSQNPRHKITKRGQNVTFRCDPISEHNRLYWYRQTLGQGPEFLTYFQNEAQLEKSRLLSDRFSAERPKGSFSTLEIQRTEQGDSAMYLCASSPPRGWSEAFFGQGTRLTVV.